This entry lists 29 T cell receptor beta chains sequenced from one sample in a study of blood T cell repertoires in COVID-19 (dated by TCRdb to about 2020). Libraries were prepared through the immunoSEQ multiplex PCR assay. As stored in TCRdb, this immuneACCESS dataset retains in-frame rearrangements with V and J assigned. A fraction of the clones does not appear; measured against another copy, unresolved V genes explain less than half of the discrepancy, and the remainder lacks a known reason. Recorded for this sample are 80,000 or so clones; 90% of them occurred a single time. The ten largest clones represent about 1% of the sample. What was sequenced was peripheral blood. Receptors were obtained from a woman aged 50 to 60 in a cohort sampled during active COVID-19.

This chain links TRBV10-3 with TRBJ1-1, with 8 bases identical to TRBD1. The J segment lost 2 bases and the V segment lost 0 bases, leaving 8 bases of the junction unmatched. This CDR3 spans 17 amino acids. Germline CDR1 is ENHRY and CDR2 is SYGVKD. The CDR3 bases are TGTGCCATCAGTGAGTCAGGGAGGACAGGGAGTAACACTGAAGCTTTCTTT. It translates to CAISESGRTGSNTEAFF.

The chain employs TRBV7-9 and TRBJ1-1; tentatively, D is TRBD1 (5 bases). Trimming cost V 5 bases and J 0 bases, with 13 bases left between them. The CDR3 is 15 amino acids. Per germline, CDR1 SEHNR and CDR2 FQNEAQ (reference sequence). CDR3 residues: CASSKPTALNTEAFF. CDR3 DNA sequence: TGTGCCAGCAGCAAGCCGACAGCTCTGAACACTGAAGCTTTCTTT.

The chain combines TRBV7-8 with TRBJ1-5; 9 nucleotides match TRBD1. Trimming removed 4 bases from V and 6 bases from J; junction bases left unmatched: 7. The CDR3 contains 15 residues. Germline V lookup: CDR1 SGHVS, CDR2 FQNEAQ. In nucleotides, the CDR3 is TGTGCCAGCAGCTCGGGACAGGGATTTGGTCAGCCCCAGCATTTT. Residues: CASSSGQGFGQPQHF.

The table lists this clone with a count of one. The chain uses TRBV5-1 and TRBJ2-5, with unresolved D. The CDR3 totals 15 residues. V lost 0 bases and J lost 1, with 10 bases in between. From germline, CDR1 is SGHRS and CDR2 YFSETQ. Here the CDR3 reads CASSLASATQETQYF. DNA of the CDR3: TGCGCCAGCAGCTTGGCAAGCGCCACCCAAGAGACCCAGTACTTC.

This chain joins TRBV7-3 and TRBJ1-1; D gene ambiguous. Germline V gives CDR1 SGHTA, CDR2 FQGTGA. The CDR3 is made up of 15 amino acids. V was shortened by 3 bases and J by 1 base, with 12 bases between the two germline ends. CDR3 bases: TGTGCCAGCAGCTTCGGGTCTACCGCGAACACTGAAGCTTTCTTT. This gives the protein CASSFGSTANTEAFF. Full variable domain (missing parts from reference TRBV7-3 and TRBJ1-1): GAGVSQTPSNKVTEKGKYVELRCDPISGHTALYWYRQSLGQGPEFLIYFQGTGAADDSGLPNDRFFAVRPEGSVSTLKIQRTERGDSAVYLCASSFGSTANTEAFFGQGTRLTVV.

This clone occurred once. V gene TRBV28 combines with J gene TRBJ2-1, with 11 bases lining up with TRBD2. Germline assignment: CDR1 MDHEN and CDR2 SYDVKM. V was pared by 5 bases and J by 7 bases, with 7 bases of the junction left unmatched. This CDR3 comprises 15 residues. The CDR3 reads CASSVGLAGGNEQFF. DNA of the CDR3: TGTGCCAGCAGTGTAGGACTAGCGGGCGGGAATGAGCAGTTCTTC.

The chain recombines TRBV7-2 with TRBJ2-7; TRBD1 is a possible D gene (6 bases). Trimming stripped 0 bases from V and 2 bases from J, with 17 bases between. Germline-derived CDR1 and CDR2 are SGHTA and FQGNSA. The CDR3 sequence is 17 residues long. This CDR3 reads CASSLAKSGVGTYEQYF. CDR3 in DNA: TGTGCCAGCAGCTTAGCAAAATCAGGGGTGGGCACCTACGAGCAGTACTTC.

The chain couples TRBV5-1 to TRBJ2-2; 11 nucleotides align to TRBD2. This CDR3 comprises 16 residues. V shed 4 bases and J 0 bases; nucleotides not matched to a gene: 2. The germline gives CDR1 SGHRS, CDR2 YFSETQ. In DNA form, the CDR3 reads TGCGCCAGCAGCCTTAGCGGGAGGGCGAACACCGGGGAGCTGTTTTTT. It codes for CASSLSGRANTGELFF.

This clone has only a few counts. The chain employs TRBV7-9 and TRBJ1-2; the D is unclear. V lost 3 bases and J lost 8, with 13 bases in between. CDR1 is SEHNR, CDR2 FQNEAQ, per germline (reference sequence). The CDR3 totals 13 residues. CDR3 amino acids: CASSFDPTIGYTF. The DNA of the CDR3 is TGTGCCAGCAGCTTTGACCCGACAATCGGCTACACCTTC.

V and J are TRBV15 and TRBJ2-7, with TRBD2 matching 9 bases. The CDR3 sequence is 17 residues long. From germline, CDR1 is LNHNV and CDR2 YYDKDF (reference sequence). V was pared by 0 bases and J by 5 bases, with 11 bases of the junction left unmatched. CDR3 sequence: CATSREGREGRNHEQYF. CDR3 nucleotide sequence: TGTGCCACCAGCAGAGAAGGGCGGGAGGGCCGCAACCACGAGCAGTACTTC.

The chain has TRBV19 and TRBJ2-1; possible D gene TRBD1, 6 bases. The germline V gene has CDR1 LNHDA and CDR2 SQIVND (reference sequence). This CDR3 contains 16 residues. The V and J ends lost 2 bases and 0 bases respectively, with 11 bases between them. CDR3 amino acids: CASSIMGASSYNEQFF. The CDR3 nucleotides read TGTGCCAGTAGTATAATGGGGGCGTCCTCCTACAATGAGCAGTTCTTC.

The chain's CDR3 is CSASRSYEQYF. CDR3 coding DNA: TGCAGTGCTAGTCGTTCCTACGAGCAGTACTTC. This sequence joins TRBV20-1 and TRBJ2-7, with D unclear. V was pared by 3 bases and J by 1 base, with 4 bases between. The germline gives CDR1 DFQATT, CDR2 SNEGSKA (reference sequence). This CDR3 has 11 residues.

The V call is TRBV5-8, the J call TRBJ2-1, with 8 positions matching TRBD2. Germline loops: CDR1 SGHTS, CDR2 YDEGEE. V lost 4 bases, J lost 5 bases, and 5 bases stayed unmatched. The CDR3 spans 14 residues. The CDR3 DNA reads as TGTGCCAGCAGCCCGACTAGCGCGAACAATGAGCAGTTCTTC. Its protein product is CASSPTSANNEQFF.

The J gene is TRBJ2-6, the V gene TRBV9, with 8 bases identical to TRBD2. Germline assignment: CDR1 SGDLS and CDR2 YYNGEE. The ends lost 4 bases at V and 2 bases at J; junction bases unmatched: 2. This CDR3 contains 15 residues. CDR3 nucleotides: TGTGCCAGCAGCTTACTAGCGGCTGGGGCCAACGTCCTGACTTTC. It translates to CASSLLAAGANVLTF.

The chain recombines TRBV28 with TRBJ2-7; 11 nucleotides line up with TRBD2. V shed 3 bases and J 4 bases; nucleotides not matched to a gene: 5. The CDR3 covers 15 residues. Germline V gene lookup returns CDR1 MDHEN and CDR2 SYDVKM. CDR3 nucleotide sequence: TGTGCCAGCAGTTTTACGCGGACTAGCGGGTACGAGCAGTACTTC. Translating gives CASSFTRTSGYEQYF.

For the CDR3, the DNA is TGTGCCAGCAGCCCCCCGGGGAAGGACCCCTACGAGCAGTACTTC. It is translated as CASSPPGKDPYEQYF. The V gene is TRBV27, the J gene TRBJ2-7, with TRBD2 as a possible D gene (5 bases). The CDR3 sequence is 15 residues long. The germline V and J ends were trimmed by 6 bases and 2 bases, with 17 bases remaining between them. From germline, CDR1 is MNHEY and CDR2 SMNVEV (reference sequence).

The chain is built from TRBV7-9 and TRBJ2-7, with 7 bases fitting TRBD2. The CDR3 runs 12 residues. Germline V lookup: CDR1 SEHNR, CDR2 FQNEAQ (reference sequence). V was pared by 6 bases and J by 5 bases, with 4 bases of the junction left unmatched. CDR3 DNA: TGTGCCAGCAGTTACCGGGGGGACGAGCAGTACTTC. Its translation is CASSYRGDEQYF. The complete variable domain, with remaining parts taken from reference TRBV7-9 and TRBJ2-7, reads DTGVSQNPRHKITKRGQNVTFRCDPISEHNRLYWYRQTLGQGPEFLTYFQNEAQLEKSRLLSDRFSAERPKGSFSTLEIQRTEQGDSAMYLCASSYRGDEQYFGPGTRLTVT.

The V call is TRBV14, the J call TRBJ1-3; D is uncertain. Germline V CDR1 and CDR2: SGHDN, FVKESK. V was clipped by 3 bases and J by 0 bases, with 6 bases between them. This CDR3 is 14 amino acids long. CDR3 residues: CASSQALSGNTIYF. The CDR3 region has the DNA TGTGCCAGCAGCCAGGCCCTCTCTGGAAACACCATATATTTT.

The gene calls are TRBV28 and TRBJ2-2, with TRBD2 as a possible D gene (7 bases). CDR3 size: 15 residues. V lost 3 bases, J lost 1 base, and 9 bases lay in between. Germline CDR1 is MDHEN and CDR2 is SYDVKM. CDR3 protein: CASSLGGGNTGELFF. Written as DNA, the CDR3 is TGTGCCAGCAGTTTGGGAGGGGGGAACACCGGGGAGCTGTTTTTT.

This clone occurred a few times. CDR3 coding DNA: TGTGCCAGCAGCCAGGACAGGCTATATGGCTACACCTTC. Amino acids: CASSQDRLYGYTF. The J gene is TRBJ1-2, the V gene TRBV3-1 (or the pseudogene TRBV3-2); 7 bases are a match to TRBD1. This CDR3 has 13 residues. J lost 5 bases, V lost 3 bases, and 3 bases had no gene match. The germline V gene has CDR1 LGHDT and CDR2 YNNKEL (reference sequence).

The chain employs TRBV14 and TRBJ2-1; D is undetermined. CDR1 and CDR2 from the germline V gene are SGHDN and FVKESK. This CDR3 has 17 amino acids. Deletions cut 4 bases from V and 0 bases from J, with 16 bases between. The DNA for the CDR3 is TGTGCCAGCAGCCGAACCCCCACAGTGAGCTCCTACAATGAGCAGTTCTTC. It translates to CASSRTPTVSSYNEQFF.

This chain uses TRBV12-2 with TRBJ2-4; TRBD2 was called by the table and not checked on the DNA. TRBV12-2 constitutes a pseudogene. The CDR3 is 17 residues long. The CDR3 DNA is TGTGCAAGTCGCTTAGCACCTTCGGTACTAGCCAAAAACATTCAGTACTTC. Amino acids: CASRLAPSVLAKNIQYF.

This clone was counted only a few times. The chain employs TRBV3-1 (or the pseudogene TRBV3-2) and TRBJ2-7; 10 bases match TRBD1. The trim removed 4 bases at V and 2 bases at J, leaving 5 bases unmatched. The CDR3 covers 15 residues. Germline V gene data show CDR1 as LGHDT and CDR2 as YNNKEL (reference sequence). The CDR3 here is CASSPRDRGPYEQYF. DNA for the CDR3: TGTGCCAGCAGCCCCAGGGACAGGGGCCCCTACGAGCAGTACTTC.

V gene TRBV11-1 combines with J gene TRBJ2-1; the match to TRBD2 covers 10 bases. The CDR3 contains 15 residues. V lost 5 bases and J lost 10; bases outside the gene matches: 11. Germline V gene lookup returns CDR1 SGHAT and CDR2 FQDESV (reference sequence). The CDR3, as DNA: TGTGCCAGCAGCATCACCGGGACTAGCGTCGGCGAGCAGTTCTTC. It is translated as CASSITGTSVGEQFF.

The genes are TRBV9 and TRBJ1-1; 10 nucleotides match TRBD1. This CDR3 is 15 amino acids long. J was trimmed by 5 bases and V by 0 bases; bases with no gene match: 4. In germline, CDR1 is SGDLS, CDR2 YYNGEE. CDR3 coding DNA: TGTGCCAGCAGCGTAGTTGGACAGGGGGGGACTGAAGCTTTCTTT. Translated: CASSVVGQGGTEAFF.

The chain has TRBV30 and TRBJ1-5; D is undetermined. The CDR3 covers 14 residues. Per the germline V gene, CDR1 is GTSNPN and CDR2 is SVGIG (reference sequence). Trimming removed 3 bases at V and 9 bases at J, with 18 bases between. The CDR3 reads CAWSGGGGLRPQHF. The CDR3 DNA follows: TGTGCCTGGAGCGGTGGAGGAGGGCTGAGGCCCCAGCATTTT. Complete variable domain (other parts from reference TRBV30 and TRBJ1-5): SQTIHQWPATLVQPVGSPLSLECTVEGTSNPNLYWYRQAAGRGLQLLFYSVGIGQISSEVPQNLSASRPQDRQFILSSKKLLLSDSGFYLCAWSGGGGLRPQHFGDGTRLSIL.

The CDR3 here is CASSPNTDSYEQYF. CDR3 coding DNA: TGTGCCAGCTCACCTAACACCGACTCCTACGAGCAGTACTTC. The chain joins TRBV18 to TRBJ2-7; D call uncertain. CDR1 KGHSH and CDR2 LQKENI come from the germline V gene. V lost 3 bases, J lost 0 bases, and 9 bases lay in between. The CDR3 runs 14 residues.

The chain employs TRBV4-2 and TRBJ2-4, with a tentative D call TRBD2 (5 bases). The CDR3 runs to 15 residues. V was cut by 2 bases and J by 6 bases, with 14 bases left in between. The germline V gene encodes CDR1 LGHNA and CDR2 YNFKEQ. CDR3 region: CASSQSGPGGNIQYF. Here the CDR3 DNA reads TGTGCCAGCAGCCAAAGCGGTCCTGGAGGAAACATTCAGTACTTC.

The chain joins TRBV15 to TRBJ2-3; 8 bases are shared with TRBD2. With V trimmed by 0 bases and J by 1 base, 6 bases remained unmatched. CDR1 and CDR2 from the germline V gene are LNHNV and YYDKDF (reference sequence). The CDR3 has 17 amino acids. The CDR3 DNA is TGTGCCACCAGCAGAGATAGCAGCGGGAGCGGCACAGATACGCAGTATTTT. This gives the protein CATSRDSSGSGTDTQYF.